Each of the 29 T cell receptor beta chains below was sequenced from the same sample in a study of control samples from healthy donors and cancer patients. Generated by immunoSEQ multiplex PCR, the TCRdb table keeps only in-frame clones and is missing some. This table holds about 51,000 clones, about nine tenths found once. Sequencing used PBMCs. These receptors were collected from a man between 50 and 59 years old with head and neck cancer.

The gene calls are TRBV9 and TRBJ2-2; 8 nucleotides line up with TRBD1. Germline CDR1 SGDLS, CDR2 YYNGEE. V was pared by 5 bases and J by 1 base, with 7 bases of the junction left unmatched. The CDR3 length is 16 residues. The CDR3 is CASRPDRGLNTGELFF. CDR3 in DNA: TGTGCCAGCAGACCCGACAGGGGACTGAACACCGGGGAGCTGTTTTTT.

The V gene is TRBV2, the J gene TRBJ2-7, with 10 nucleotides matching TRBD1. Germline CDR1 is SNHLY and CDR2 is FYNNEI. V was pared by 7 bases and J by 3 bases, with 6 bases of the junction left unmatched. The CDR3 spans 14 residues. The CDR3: CASTLDRGVYEQYF. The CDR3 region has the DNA TGTGCCAGCACCCTGGACAGGGGGGTCTACGAGCAGTACTTC.

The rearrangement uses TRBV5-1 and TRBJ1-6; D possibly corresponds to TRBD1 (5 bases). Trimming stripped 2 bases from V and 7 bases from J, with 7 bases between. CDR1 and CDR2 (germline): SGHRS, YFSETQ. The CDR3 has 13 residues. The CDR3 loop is CASSFGGNSPLHF. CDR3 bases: TGCGCCAGCAGCTTTGGGGGGAATTCACCCCTCCACTTT.

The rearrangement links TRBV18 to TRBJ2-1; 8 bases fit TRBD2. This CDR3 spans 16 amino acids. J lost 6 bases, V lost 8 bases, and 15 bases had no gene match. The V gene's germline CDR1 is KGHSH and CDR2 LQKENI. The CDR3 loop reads CASPPDSILAGNEQFF. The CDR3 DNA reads TGTGCCAGCCCCCCCGATAGTATCCTAGCGGGCAATGAGCAGTTCTTC.

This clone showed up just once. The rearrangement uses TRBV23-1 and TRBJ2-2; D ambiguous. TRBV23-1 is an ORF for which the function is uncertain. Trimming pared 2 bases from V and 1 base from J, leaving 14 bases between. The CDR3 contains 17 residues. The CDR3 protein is CASSQTRKPKNTGELFF. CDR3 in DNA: TGCGCCAGCAGTCAAACACGGAAACCCAAGAACACCGGGGAGCTGTTTTTT.

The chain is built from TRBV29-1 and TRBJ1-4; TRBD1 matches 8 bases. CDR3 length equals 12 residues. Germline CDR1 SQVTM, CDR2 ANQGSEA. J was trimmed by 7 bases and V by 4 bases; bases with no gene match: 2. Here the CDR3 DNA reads TGCAGCGTTGGACAGGGGTCTGAAAAACTGTTTTTT. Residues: CSVGQGSEKLFF.

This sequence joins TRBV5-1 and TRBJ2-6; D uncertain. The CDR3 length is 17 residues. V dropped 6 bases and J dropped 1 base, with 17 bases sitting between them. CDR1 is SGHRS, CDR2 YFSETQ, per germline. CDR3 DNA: TGCGCCAGCATCCTCTCCCCCCAAGGGTCTGGGGCCAACGTCCTGACTTTC. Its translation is CASILSPQGSGANVLTF.

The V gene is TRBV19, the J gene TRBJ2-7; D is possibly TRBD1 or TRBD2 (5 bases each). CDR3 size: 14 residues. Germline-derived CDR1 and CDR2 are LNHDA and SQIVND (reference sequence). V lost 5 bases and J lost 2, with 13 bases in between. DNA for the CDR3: TGTGCCAGTAGTTCCGGGACGGAACCCTACGAGCAGTACTTC. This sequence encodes CASSSGTEPYEQYF.

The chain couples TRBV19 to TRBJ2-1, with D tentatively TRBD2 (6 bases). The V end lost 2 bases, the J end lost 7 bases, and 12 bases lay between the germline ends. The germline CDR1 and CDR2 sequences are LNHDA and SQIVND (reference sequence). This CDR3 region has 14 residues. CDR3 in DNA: TGTGCCAGTAGTATAAGGGCGGGGATAAATGAGCAGTTCTTC. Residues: CASSIRAGINEQFF.

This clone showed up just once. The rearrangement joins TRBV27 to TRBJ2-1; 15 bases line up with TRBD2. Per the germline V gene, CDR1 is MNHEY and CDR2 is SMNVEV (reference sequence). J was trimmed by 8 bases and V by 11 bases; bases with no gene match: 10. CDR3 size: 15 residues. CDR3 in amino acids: CARGLAGGPEDEQFF. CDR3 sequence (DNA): TGTGCCCGTGGACTAGCGGGAGGGCCGGAGGATGAGCAGTTCTTC.

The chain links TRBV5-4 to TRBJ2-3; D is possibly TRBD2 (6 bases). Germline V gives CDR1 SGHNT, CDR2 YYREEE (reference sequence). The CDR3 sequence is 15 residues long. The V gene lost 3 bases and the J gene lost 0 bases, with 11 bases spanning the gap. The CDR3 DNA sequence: TGTGCCAGCAGCTCCCAGAGCGGGAGCACAGATACGCAGTATTTT. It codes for CASSSQSGSTDTQYF.

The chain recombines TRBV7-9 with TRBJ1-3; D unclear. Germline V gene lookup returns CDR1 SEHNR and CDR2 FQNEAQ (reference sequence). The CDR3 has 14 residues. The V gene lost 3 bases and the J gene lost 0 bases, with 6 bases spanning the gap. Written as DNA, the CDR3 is TGTGCCAGCAGCTTGCCCCACTCTGGAAACACCATATATTTT. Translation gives CASSLPHSGNTIYF.

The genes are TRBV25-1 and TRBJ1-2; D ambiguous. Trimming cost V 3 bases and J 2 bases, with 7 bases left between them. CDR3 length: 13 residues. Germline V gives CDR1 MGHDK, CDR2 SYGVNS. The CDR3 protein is CASSERLNYGYTF. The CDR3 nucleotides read TGTGCCAGCAGTGAGCGCCTGAACTATGGCTACACCTTC.

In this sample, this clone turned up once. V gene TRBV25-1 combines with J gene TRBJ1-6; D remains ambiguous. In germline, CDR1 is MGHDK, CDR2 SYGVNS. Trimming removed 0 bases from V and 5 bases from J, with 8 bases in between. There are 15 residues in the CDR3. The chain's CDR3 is CASSEYDRDNSPLHF. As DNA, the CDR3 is TGTGCCAGCAGTGAATACGATAGGGATAATTCACCCCTCCACTTT.

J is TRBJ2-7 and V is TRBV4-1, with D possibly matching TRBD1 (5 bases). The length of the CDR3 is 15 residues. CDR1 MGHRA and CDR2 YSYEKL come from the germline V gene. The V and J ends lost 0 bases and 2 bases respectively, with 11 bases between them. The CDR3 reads CASSQERLGPYEQYF. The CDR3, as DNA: TGCGCCAGCAGCCAAGAACGTCTGGGGCCCTACGAGCAGTACTTC.

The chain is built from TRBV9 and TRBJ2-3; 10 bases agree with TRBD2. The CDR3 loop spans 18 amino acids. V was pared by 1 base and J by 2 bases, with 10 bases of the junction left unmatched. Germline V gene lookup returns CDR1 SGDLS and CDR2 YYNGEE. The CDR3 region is CASSVLAGGPGITDTQYF. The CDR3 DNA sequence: TGTGCCAGCAGCGTATTAGCGGGAGGACCCGGGATCACAGATACGCAGTATTTT.

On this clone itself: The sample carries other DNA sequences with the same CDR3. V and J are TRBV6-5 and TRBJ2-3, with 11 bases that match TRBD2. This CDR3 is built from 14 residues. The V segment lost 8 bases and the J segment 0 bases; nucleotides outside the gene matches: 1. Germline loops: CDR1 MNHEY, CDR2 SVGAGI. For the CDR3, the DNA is TGTGCCAGCCGGACTAGCGGGAGCACAGATACGCAGTATTTT. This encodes CASRTSGSTDTQYF.

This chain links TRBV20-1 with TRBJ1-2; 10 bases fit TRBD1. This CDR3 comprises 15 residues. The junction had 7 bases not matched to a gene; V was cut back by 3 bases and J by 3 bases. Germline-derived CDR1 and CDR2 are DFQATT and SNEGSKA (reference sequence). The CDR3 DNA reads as TGCAGTGCTAGTTACAGGACAGGGGGTGACTATGGCTACACCTTC. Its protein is CSASYRTGGDYGYTF.

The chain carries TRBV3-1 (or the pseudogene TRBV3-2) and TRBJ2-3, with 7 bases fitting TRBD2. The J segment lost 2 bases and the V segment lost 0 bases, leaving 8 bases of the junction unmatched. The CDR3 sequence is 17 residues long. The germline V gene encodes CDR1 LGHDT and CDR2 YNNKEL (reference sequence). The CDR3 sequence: CASSQEQERGPTDTQYF. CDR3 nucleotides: TGTGCCAGCAGCCAAGAACAGGAGCGGGGCCCCACAGATACGCAGTATTTT.

The chain's CDR3 is CASRSGRDSGNTIYF. CDR3 sequence (DNA): TGTGCCAGCAGGTCGGGACGGGACTCTGGAAACACCATATATTTT. The rearrangement joins TRBV5-4 to TRBJ1-3; D is perhaps TRBD1 (5 bases). CDR1 and CDR2 from the germline V gene are SGHNT and YYREEE (reference sequence). The germline V and J ends were trimmed by 5 bases and 0 bases, with 12 bases remaining between them. The CDR3 contains 15 residues.

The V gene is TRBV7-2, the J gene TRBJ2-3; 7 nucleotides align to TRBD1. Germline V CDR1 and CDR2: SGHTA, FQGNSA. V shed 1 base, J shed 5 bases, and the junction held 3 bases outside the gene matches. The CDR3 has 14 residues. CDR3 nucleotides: TGTGCCAGCAGCTTAGTAAGGGGGCAAGATACGCAGTATTTT. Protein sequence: CASSLVRGQDTQYF.

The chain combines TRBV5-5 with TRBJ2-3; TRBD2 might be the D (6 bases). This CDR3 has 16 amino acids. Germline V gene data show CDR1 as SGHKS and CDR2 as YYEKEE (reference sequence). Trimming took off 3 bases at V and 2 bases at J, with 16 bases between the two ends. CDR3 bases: TGTGCCAGCAGCTGGGGACCAGCGGGTACCACAGATACGCAGTATTTT. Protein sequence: CASSWGPAGTTDTQYF.

This chain's CDR3 is CASSSRLGPLTRSGNTIYF. The CDR3 DNA reads TGTGCCAGCAGCTCTCGCCTGGGACCCCTGACGAGGTCTGGAAACACCATATATTTT. The chain uses TRBV7-9 and TRBJ1-3, with a tentative D call TRBD1 (5 bases). Germline V gives CDR1 SEHNR, CDR2 FQNEAQ (reference sequence). The CDR3 contains 19 residues. V dropped 4 bases and J dropped 1 base, with 23 bases sitting between them.

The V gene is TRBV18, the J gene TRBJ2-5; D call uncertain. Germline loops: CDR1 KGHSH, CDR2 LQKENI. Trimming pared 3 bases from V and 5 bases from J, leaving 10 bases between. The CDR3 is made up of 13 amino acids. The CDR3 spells CASSPGIEETQYF. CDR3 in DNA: TGTGCCAGCTCACCTGGTATTGAGGAGACCCAGTACTTC.

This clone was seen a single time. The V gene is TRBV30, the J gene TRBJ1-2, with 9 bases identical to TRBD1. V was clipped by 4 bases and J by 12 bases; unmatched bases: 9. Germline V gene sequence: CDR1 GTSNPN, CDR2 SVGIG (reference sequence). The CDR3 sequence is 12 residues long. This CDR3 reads CAWTVWGQGHTF. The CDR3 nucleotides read TGTGCCTGGACCGTATGGGGACAGGGCCACACCTTC.

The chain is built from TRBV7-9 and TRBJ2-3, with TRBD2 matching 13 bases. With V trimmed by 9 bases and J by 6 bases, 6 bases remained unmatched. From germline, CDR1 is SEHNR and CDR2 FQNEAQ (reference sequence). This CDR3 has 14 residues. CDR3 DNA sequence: TGTGCCAGTCGACTAGCGGGGGGCCAGGATACGCAGTATTTT. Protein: CASRLAGGQDTQYF. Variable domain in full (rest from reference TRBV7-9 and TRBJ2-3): DTGVSQNPRHKITKRGQNVTFRCDPISEHNRLYWYRQTLGQGPEFLTYFQNEAQLEKSRLLSDRFSAERPKGSFSTLEIQRTEQGDSAMYLCASRLAGGQDTQYFGPGTRLTVL.

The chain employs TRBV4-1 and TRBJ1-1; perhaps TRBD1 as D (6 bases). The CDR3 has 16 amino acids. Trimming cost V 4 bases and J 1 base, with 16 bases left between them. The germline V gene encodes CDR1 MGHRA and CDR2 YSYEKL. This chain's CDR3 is CASSPIGQKPNTEAFF. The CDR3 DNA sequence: TGCGCCAGCAGCCCCATAGGACAGAAACCGAACACTGAAGCTTTCTTT.

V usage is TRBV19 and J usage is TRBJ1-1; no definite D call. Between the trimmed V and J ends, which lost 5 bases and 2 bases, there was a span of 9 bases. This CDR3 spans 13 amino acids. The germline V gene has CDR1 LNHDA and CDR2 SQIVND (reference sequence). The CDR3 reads CASSRRLNTEAFF. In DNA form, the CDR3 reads TGTGCCAGTAGTCGACGGTTAAACACTGAAGCTTTCTTT.

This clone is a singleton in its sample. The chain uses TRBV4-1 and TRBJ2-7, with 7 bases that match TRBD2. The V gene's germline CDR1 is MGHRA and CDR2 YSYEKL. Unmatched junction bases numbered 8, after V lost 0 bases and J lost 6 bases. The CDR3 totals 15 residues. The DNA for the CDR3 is TGCGCCAGCAGCCAAGATGGGGGGAGGGGCGGCGAGCAGTACTTC. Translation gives CASSQDGGRGGEQYF.